Below are 19 T cell receptor beta chains sequenced from a single sample in a study of technical replicates of blood from a handful of donors. Libraries were prepared by immunoSEQ multiplex PCR; TCRdb keeps only in-frame clonotypes and omits some of them. The table records tens of thousands of clones, over 85% of them present only once. Sequences were obtained from T cells isolated from PBMCs. Receptor source: a human donor in good health.

CDR3 in amino acids: CASMAGKNEQFF. The CDR3 nucleotides read TGTGCCAGCATGGCAGGGAAAAATGAGCAGTTCTTC. V usage is TRBV2 and J usage is TRBJ2-1, with a weak D call TRBD1 (5 bases). CDR1 and CDR2 (germline): SNHLY, FYNNEI. CDR3 length: 12 residues. V lost 7 bases to trimming and J lost 7 bases, with 11 bases between them.

This clone was observed a single time. This chain links TRBV7-9 with TRBJ2-5; 7 positions agree with TRBD1. The junction had 8 bases not matched to a gene; V was cut back by 1 base and J by 6 bases. The CDR3 consists of 15 residues. CDR1 is SEHNR, CDR2 FQNEAQ, per germline (reference sequence). The CDR3 here is CASSLVTGMMKTQYF. CDR3 nucleotide sequence: TGTGCCAGCAGCTTAGTGACAGGGATGATGAAGACCCAGTACTTC. Full variable domain (missing parts from reference TRBV7-9 and TRBJ2-5): DTGVSQNPRHKITKRGQNVTFRCDPISEHNRLYWYRQTLGQGPEFLTYFQNEAQLEKSRLLSDRFSAERPKGSFSTLEIQRTEQGDSAMYLCASSLVTGMMKTQYFGPGTRLLVL.

The chain couples TRBV4-1 to TRBJ2-1, with a tentative D call TRBD2 (7 bases). This CDR3 is 11 amino acids long. The germline CDR1 and CDR2 sequences are MGHRA and YSYEKL. V gave up 6 bases and J gave up 10 bases, with 10 bases separating them. This chain's CDR3 is CASRSGGEQFF. DNA of the CDR3: TGCGCCAGCAGGTCGGGGGGCGAGCAGTTCTTC.

The chain employs TRBV5-8 and TRBJ2-7, with no clear D. Germline CDR1 is SGHTS and CDR2 is YDEGEE. The CDR3 length is 13 residues. V dropped 5 bases and J dropped 3 bases, with 12 bases sitting between them. DNA for the CDR3: TGTGCCAGCAGAAGCGCCTCCTTCTACGAGCAGTACTTC. Its translation: CASRSASFYEQYF.

The chain couples TRBV28 to TRBJ2-7; TRBD1 agrees at 7 bases. Germline V gene data show CDR1 as MDHEN and CDR2 as SYDVKM. The CDR3 is 16 amino acids. Trimming cost V 6 bases and J 2 bases; bases outside gene matches: 13. CDR3: CASRGRWMRGPYEQYF. The CDR3 DNA is TGTGCCAGCAGAGGACGCTGGATGAGGGGGCCCTACGAGCAGTACTTC.

This sequence joins TRBV27 and TRBJ2-3; the D is unclear. CDR3 length: 13 amino acids. The V end lost 3 bases, the J end lost 4 bases, and 8 bases lay between the germline ends. CDR1 and CDR2 from the germline V gene are MNHEY and SMNVEV (reference sequence). The CDR3 loop is CASSFGQADTQYF. CDR3 nucleotides: TGTGCCAGCAGTTTTGGGCAGGCAGATACGCAGTATTTT.

The chain recombines TRBV28 with TRBJ1-2, with D perhaps matching TRBD1 (6 bases). Germline V gene sequence: CDR1 MDHEN, CDR2 SYDVKM. The CDR3 runs to 14 residues. V was clipped by 10 bases and J by 0 bases, with 15 bases between them. The CDR3 bases are TGTGCCACTTTTCTGACAGGCACTAACTATGGCTACACCTTC. Its translation: CATFLTGTNYGYTF.

The V and J genes are TRBV4-1 and TRBJ1-1, with 8 bases matching TRBD1. V was pared by 1 base and J by 0 bases, with 1 base of the junction left unmatched. The germline gives CDR1 MGHRA, CDR2 YSYEKL. CDR3 length: 15 residues. Here the CDR3 DNA reads TGCGCCAGCAGCCAAGGGGACAGGTTGAACACTGAAGCTTTCTTT. Its translation is CASSQGDRLNTEAFF.

The chain combines TRBV11-1 with TRBJ1-1, with D tentatively TRBD1 (5 bases). Trimming stripped 4 bases from V and 4 bases from J, with 10 bases between. Germline V gene lookup returns CDR1 SGHAT and CDR2 FQDESV (reference sequence). The CDR3 sequence is 13 residues long. This CDR3 is CASSSGGSTEAFF. The CDR3 DNA is TGTGCCAGCAGCTCGGGGGGATCCACTGAAGCTTTCTTT.

This clone was seen a handful of times. The chain carries TRBV27 and TRBJ2-7; weak D call: TRBD2 (6 bases). CDR1 MNHEY and CDR2 SMNVEV come from the germline V gene (reference sequence). CDR3 length: 14 residues. Trimming took 8 bases from V and 2 from J, leaving 16 bases between them. The CDR3 is CASSSGGWPYEQYF. In DNA, the CDR3 is TGTGCCAGCTCGAGCGGAGGGTGGCCCTACGAGCAGTACTTC.

J is TRBJ2-1 and V is TRBV11-3, with TRBD2 matching 7 bases. CDR1 and CDR2 (germline): SGHNT, YENEEA. After removal of 0 bases from V and 0 bases from J, the junction contained 11 bases not matched to a gene. The CDR3 is 19 residues long. The CDR3 here is CASSLDLPGRARSYNEQFF. The CDR3 bases are TGTGCCAGCAGCTTAGATCTCCCGGGGAGGGCTCGCTCCTACAATGAGCAGTTCTTC. Based on the CDR3 plus reference TRBV11-3 and TRBJ2-1, the full variable domain is EAGVVQSPRYKIIEKKQPVAFWCNPISGHNTLYWYLQNLGQGPELLIRYENEEAVDDSQLPKDRFSAERLKGVDSTLKIQPAELGDSAVYLCASSLDLPGRARSYNEQFFGPGTRLTVL.

V usage is TRBV19 and J usage is TRBJ2-1, with 9 bases that match TRBD1. From germline, CDR1 is LNHDA and CDR2 SQIVND (reference sequence). Trimming took 5 bases from V and 14 from J; bases not matched to a gene: 16. This CDR3 region has 15 residues. CDR3 coding DNA: TGTGCCAGTAGTTTCACCCTGGGGCCAAGGACAGGGGAGTTCTTC. Encoded protein: CASSFTLGPRTGEFF.

The V gene is TRBV6-1, the J gene TRBJ2-7; TRBD1 is a possible D gene (6 bases). The CDR3 length is 13 residues. The germline gives CDR1 MNHNS, CDR2 SASEGT. V lost 8 bases and J 1 base, leaving 12 bases between the germline ends. CDR3 nucleotide sequence: TGTGCCAGCCGACAGGCACCATCCTACGAGCAGTACTTC. Amino acids: CASRQAPSYEQYF.

The rearrangement links TRBV5-1 to TRBJ2-7; 7 bases agree with TRBD1. Looked up from germline, CDR1 is SGHRS and CDR2 is YFSETQ. The CDR3 sequence is 14 residues long. V shed 1 base and J 3 bases; nucleotides not matched to a gene: 4. The CDR3 nucleotides read TGCGCCAGCAGCTTGACAGGGGCCTTCTACGAGCAGTACTTC. This codes for CASSLTGAFYEQYF.

This clone was counted only a few times. V is TRBV7-9 and J is TRBJ2-7, with a tentative D call TRBD2 (5 bases). CDR1 and CDR2 from the germline V gene are SEHNR and FQNEAQ (reference sequence). V was cut by 6 bases and J by 3 bases, with 15 bases left in between. The CDR3 totals 14 residues. CDR3 DNA sequence: TGTGCCAGCAGTCAGAGCGGACCGCTCTACGAGCAGTACTTC. Translating gives CASSQSGPLYEQYF. The full variable domain, in which reference TRBV7-9 and TRBJ2-7 provide the parts outside the CDR3, is DTGVSQNPRHKITKRGQNVTFRCDPISEHNRLYWYRQTLGQGPEFLTYFQNEAQLEKSRLLSDRFSAERPKGSFSTLEIQRTEQGDSAMYLCASSQSGPLYEQYFGPGTRLTVT.

The chain uses TRBV7-3 and TRBJ1-1; 10 bases agree with TRBD1. The CDR3 is 14 amino acids. Germline assignment: CDR1 SGHTA and CDR2 FQGTGA. V lost 5 bases, J lost 4 bases, and 4 bases stayed unmatched. CDR3 in DNA: TGTGCCAGCAGCCGACAGGGGGCGCGCACTGAAGCTTTCTTT. Protein product: CASSRQGARTEAFF. The whole variable domain, remainder taken from reference TRBV7-3 and TRBJ1-1, is GAGVSQTPSNKVTEKGKYVELRCDPISGHTALYWYRQSLGQGPEFLIYFQGTGAADDSGLPNDRFFAVRPEGSVSTLKIQRTERGDSAVYLCASSRQGARTEAFFGQGTRLTVV.

The chain employs TRBV27 and TRBJ1-6, with no clear D. The CDR3 totals 14 residues. V was cut by 3 bases and J by 10 bases, with 13 bases left in between. The V gene's germline CDR1 is MNHEY and CDR2 SMNVEV (reference sequence). CDR3 nucleotides: TGTGCCAGCAGTTTCCGGGGAACTGGGTCACCCCTCCACTTT. It specifies CASSFRGTGSPLHF.

The chain recombines TRBV6-5 with TRBJ1-2, with D perhaps matching TRBD1 (6 bases). Germline V gene data show CDR1 as MNHEY and CDR2 as SVGAGI. This CDR3 has 15 amino acids. The V end lost 7 bases, the J end lost 0 bases, and 15 bases lay between the germline ends. The CDR3 DNA is TGTGCCAGCAACCAGACAGGTCTGTCTAACTATGGCTACACCTTC. Amino acid sequence: CASNQTGLSNYGYTF.

The genes are TRBV29-1 and TRBJ2-1, with a tentative D call TRBD2 (6 bases). CDR3 length: 15 residues. V was cut by 2 bases and J by 9 bases, with 20 bases left in between. Germline CDR1 SQVTM, CDR2 ANQGSEA. CDR3 sequence reads: CSVERAGTGAGEQFF. In DNA form, the CDR3 reads TGCAGCGTTGAAAGGGCAGGGACGGGAGCGGGTGAGCAGTTCTTC.